Below are 15 T cell receptor beta chains sequenced from a single sample in a study of blood T cell repertoires in COVID-19. TCRdb keeps only in-frame clones here, not all; method: immunoSEQ multiplex PCR. The table records some 210,000 clones, around 82% of them present only once. Material: PBMCs or T cells enriched from blood (not recorded which). These receptor sequences come from a man between 25 and 39 years old with acute COVID-19.

This clone came up once. The chain carries TRBV28 and TRBJ1-4, with 7 bases fitting TRBD1. This CDR3 has 13 amino acids. Germline loops: CDR1 MDHEN, CDR2 SYDVKM. V dropped 8 bases and J dropped 8; count of bases not matched to a gene: 8. The CDR3 bases are TGTGCCAGCCTAGACAGGGTGAAGGAAAAACTGTTTTTT. Amino acids: CASLDRVKEKLFF.

A single count supports this clone. V usage is TRBV18 and J usage is TRBJ1-3; D is undetermined. The V gene lost 6 bases and the J gene lost 0 bases, with 9 bases spanning the gap. CDR1 and CDR2 from the germline V gene are KGHSH and LQKENI. The CDR3 contains 14 residues. CDR3 DNA: TGTGCCAGCTCCCTCGCGCCCTCTGGAAACACCATATATTTT. It codes for CASSLAPSGNTIYF.

The chain uses TRBV2 and TRBJ2-5; TRBD1 is a possible D gene (6 bases). There are 15 residues in the CDR3. Trimming removed 8 bases from V and 3 bases from J, with 19 bases in between. Germline CDR1 and CDR2: SNHLY and FYNNEI. The CDR3 here is CASLDPGQIEETQYF. CDR3 sequence (DNA): TGTGCCAGCCTTGACCCCGGACAGATTGAAGAGACCCAGTACTTC.

The genes are TRBV6-2 or TRBV6-3 and TRBJ1-5; D might be TRBD1 (6 bases). CDR1 and CDR2 (germline): MNHEY, SVGEGT. There are 16 residues in the CDR3. Trimming stripped 2 bases from V and 2 bases from J, with 13 bases between. CDR3 coding DNA: TGTGCCAGCAGTTACCCACAGGGAGTTGGCAATCAGCCCCAGCATTTT. Its translation is CASSYPQGVGNQPQHF.

The chain carries TRBV7-3 and TRBJ2-3; TRBD2 matches 7 bases. V lost 1 base to trimming and J lost 0 bases; unmatched junction nucleotides: 1. This CDR3 spans 15 amino acids. Germline V gene sequence: CDR1 SGHTA, CDR2 FQGTGA. CDR3 nucleotide sequence: TGTGCCAGCAGCTTAAGGACTAGTAGCACAGATACGCAGTATTTT. Protein sequence: CASSLRTSSTDTQYF.

The gene calls are TRBV28 and TRBJ1-6, with D perhaps matching TRBD1 (6 bases). Germline V gene data show CDR1 as MDHEN and CDR2 as SYDVKM. V lost 4 bases and J 5 bases, leaving 15 bases between the germline ends. The CDR3 runs 16 residues. The CDR3 reads CASSSAVQGHNSPLHF. The DNA for the CDR3 is TGTGCCAGCAGTTCAGCCGTACAGGGACATAATTCACCCCTCCACTTT.

V usage is TRBV12-3 or TRBV12-4 and J usage is TRBJ1-1; D is uncertain. Trimming removed 2 bases from V and 0 bases from J, with 4 bases in between. This CDR3 spans 13 amino acids. The CDR3 DNA is TGTGCCAGCAGTTTAAGCCTGAACACTGAAGCTTTCTTT. Protein: CASSLSLNTEAFF.

This clone was observed once. The chain joins TRBV6-5 to TRBJ2-7, with D perhaps matching TRBD2 (6 bases). CDR1 is MNHEY, CDR2 SVGAGI, per germline. Trimming took 5 bases from V and 11 from J, leaving 16 bases between them. The CDR3 extends over 12 amino acids. CDR3 in DNA: TGTGCCAGCAGTCGGGGACTTCCGTCGGAGTACTTC. This gives the protein CASSRGLPSEYF.

This chain joins TRBV28 and TRBJ1-4, with D unclear. CDR1 is MDHEN and CDR2 is SYDVKM in the germline V gene. The V end was cut by 3 bases, the J end by 4 bases, with 9 bases between. The CDR3 covers 14 residues. CDR3 in amino acids: CASSFGLNNEKLFF. As DNA, the CDR3 is TGTGCCAGCAGTTTTGGGCTTAATAATGAAAAACTGTTTTTT.

The CDR3 nucleotides read TGTGCCAGCAGCTCCCCCCCGGGCTACAATGAGCAGTTCTTC. The encoded protein is CASSSPPGYNEQFF. This chain joins TRBV7-3 and TRBJ2-1, with D unresolved. V was cut by 4 bases and J by 3 bases, with 10 bases left in between. This CDR3 has 14 residues. CDR1 is SGHTA, CDR2 FQGTGA, per germline.

This rearrangement joins TRBV3-1 (or the pseudogene TRBV3-2) to TRBJ1-6; 7 bases line up with TRBD1. Germline V CDR1 and CDR2: LGHDT, YNNKEL (reference sequence). Trimming took 6 bases from V and 7 from J; bases not matched to a gene: 6. The CDR3 is 14 amino acids. This CDR3 is CASRQGQINSPLHF. The CDR3 nucleotides are TGTGCCAGCAGACAGGGACAGATCAATTCACCCCTCCACTTT.

This clone was found a few times. The chain employs TRBV6-1 and TRBJ1-5, with a weak D call TRBD1 (6 bases). V was pared by 2 bases and J by 3 bases, with 14 bases between. Germline V CDR1 and CDR2: MNHNS, SASEGT. The CDR3 has 16 amino acids. CDR3 sequence (DNA): TGTGCCAGCAGTGAAAACAGGGAATGGGTCAATCAGCCCCAGCATTTT. This codes for CASSENREWVNQPQHF.

This rearrangement joins TRBV27 to TRBJ1-5; 8 bases match TRBD1. The V gene's germline CDR1 is MNHEY and CDR2 SMNVEV (reference sequence). Germline trimming cut 3 bases from V and 2 bases from J; bases unmatched to any gene: 6. The CDR3 contains 16 residues. CDR3 loop: CASSFSGGRGNQPQHF. CDR3 in DNA: TGTGCCAGCAGTTTTTCAGGGGGCCGGGGCAATCAGCCCCAGCATTTT.

This clone was counted at least ten times. This chain links TRBV3-1 (or the pseudogene TRBV3-2) with TRBJ2-3; 7 bases line up with TRBD2. The CDR3 is 18 amino acids. Trimming removed 1 base from V and 2 bases from J; junction bases left unmatched: 12. The germline V gene has CDR1 LGHDT and CDR2 YNNKEL (reference sequence). This CDR3 reads CASSQVVTASGITDTQYF. CDR3 bases: TGTGCCAGCAGCCAAGTTGTTACTGCTAGCGGAATCACAGATACGCAGTATTTT.

The V and J genes are TRBV28 and TRBJ2-1; 7 bases fit TRBD2. Germline V gene sequence: CDR1 MDHEN, CDR2 SYDVKM. The CDR3 contains 12 residues. The V gene end was trimmed by 10 bases and the J gene end by 4 bases; junction bases not matched to a gene: 4. The DNA of the CDR3 is TGTGCCATCGGCGGGGGATACAATGAGCAGTTCTTC. Its protein is CAIGGGYNEQFF.